Listed below are T cell receptor beta chains from one sample, sequenced in a study of T cells in Graves' hyperthyroidism and ophthalmopathy. TCRdb recomputed calls from the multiplex PCR reads with MiXCR, one row per CDR3 protein. The sample carries hundreds of thousands of distinct CDR3 sequences, 24% recorded once. Specimen: blood. Every receptor here comes from a young woman with Graves' ophthalmopathy. Both conserved end residues are trimmed from each CDR3. D genes are given only for firm matches.

V gene	J gene	D gene	CDR3 protein
TRBV11-2	TRBJ2-2	.	ASTGVETNTGELF
TRBV10-3	TRBJ2-2	TRBD2	AISDARGATGELF
TRBV18	TRBJ2-5	.	ASSPYQGQETQY
TRBV27	TRBJ2-5	TRBD1	ASSGDREHETQY
TRBV13	TRBJ2-1	TRBD1	ASSPRTGIDEQF
TRBV6-1	TRBJ2-7	.	ASSEEGDMDYEQY
TRBV20-1	TRBJ2-2	.	SARDQAGANTGELF
TRBV2	TRBJ2-2	.	ASSTSWGASGELF
TRBV6-2/TRBV6-3	TRBJ2-7	.	AINEPGYSYEQY
TRBV6-2/TRBV6-3	TRBJ1-1	.	ASSYRGLQGEAF
TRBV12-3/TRBV12-4	TRBJ1-3	.	ASSNTGSSGNTIY
TRBV4-2	TRBJ2-7	TRBD2	ASSQARLAAYEQY
TRBV6-5	TRBJ1-2	.	ASSWGTGLGYT
TRBV11-2	TRBJ2-2	.	ASSLRRGPFTHGELF
TRBV5-1	TRBJ1-1	TRBD1	ASSPRDRERSTEAF
TRBV7-9	TRBJ1-1	.	ASSQGLGRNTEAF
TRBV5-5	TRBJ2-2	.	ASSFGRGANTGELF
TRBV4-1	TRBJ1-2	.	ASSLLPADGYT
TRBV29-1	TRBJ2-5	.	SVARDQQETQY
TRBV30	TRBJ2-5	TRBD2	AWTRGGADTQY
TRBV11-2	TRBJ2-1	TRBD2	ASSAPPSGGYNEQF
TRBV20-1	TRBJ2-5	.	SAGHGGAGETQY
TRBV5-1	TRBJ2-5	.	ASSLARQRTEETQY
TRBV15	TRBJ1-1	.	ATSISPNMNTEAF
TRBV6-4	TRBJ2-2	TRBD1	ASSAGGVGELF
TRBV6-1	TRBJ1-1	.	ASSELGGSTEAF
TRBV6-1	TRBJ1-2	.	ASSADRVKGYT
TRBV7-6	TRBJ1-2	.	ASSPSHRTGYGYT
TRBV27	TRBJ1-5	.	ASSLSGYNQPQH
TRBV28	TRBJ2-7	.	ASSQRDYEQY
TRBV6-1	TRBJ1-2	TRBD1	ASSEGQAHYGYT
TRBV19	TRBJ1-1	.	ASSYEGPTEAF
TRBV11-1	TRBJ2-7	.	ASSPDTSQASYEQY
TRBV28	TRBJ1-6	TRBD1	ASSHRDRGSYNSPLH
TRBV6-1	TRBJ1-2	.	ASSTDRANYGYT
TRBV29-1	TRBJ1-1	.	SVGPGFGTEAF
TRBV4-1	TRBJ1-5	.	ASSQEEAGLRPQH
TRBV28	TRBJ2-5	TRBD2	ASRPGAGDMETQY
TRBV29-1	TRBJ2-5	.	SVRDGWYQETQY
TRBV3-1	TRBJ1-2	.	ASSYSGGLNYGYT
TRBV12-3/TRBV12-4	TRBJ2-2	.	ASSFVGVGGNTGELF
TRBV28	TRBJ1-5	TRBD1	ASRPTGTGIGQPQH